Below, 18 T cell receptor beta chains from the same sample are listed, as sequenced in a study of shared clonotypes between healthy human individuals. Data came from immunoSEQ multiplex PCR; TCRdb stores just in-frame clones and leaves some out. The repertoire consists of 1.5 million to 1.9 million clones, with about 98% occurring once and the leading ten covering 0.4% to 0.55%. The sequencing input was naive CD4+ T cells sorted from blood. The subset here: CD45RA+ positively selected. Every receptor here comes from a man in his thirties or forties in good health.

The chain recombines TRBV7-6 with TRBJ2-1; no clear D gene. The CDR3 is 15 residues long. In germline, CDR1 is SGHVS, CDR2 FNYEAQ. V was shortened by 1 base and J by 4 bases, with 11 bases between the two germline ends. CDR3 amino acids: CASSLGPEVYNEQFF. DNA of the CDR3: TGTGCCAGCAGCTTAGGCCCGGAAGTATACAATGAGCAGTTCTTC.

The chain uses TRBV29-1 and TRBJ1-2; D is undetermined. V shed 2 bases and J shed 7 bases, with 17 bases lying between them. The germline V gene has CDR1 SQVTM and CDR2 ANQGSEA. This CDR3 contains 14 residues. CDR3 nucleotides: TGCAGCGTTGAATATGGGATGCTATCTAGTGGCTACACCTTC. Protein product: CSVEYGMLSSGYTF.

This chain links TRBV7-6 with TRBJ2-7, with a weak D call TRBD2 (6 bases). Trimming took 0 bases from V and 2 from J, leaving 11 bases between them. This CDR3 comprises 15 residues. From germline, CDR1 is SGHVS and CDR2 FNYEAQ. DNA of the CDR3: TGTGCCAGCAGCTTAGCCCCCCTAGCGACCTACGAGCAGTACTTC. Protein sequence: CASSLAPLATYEQYF.

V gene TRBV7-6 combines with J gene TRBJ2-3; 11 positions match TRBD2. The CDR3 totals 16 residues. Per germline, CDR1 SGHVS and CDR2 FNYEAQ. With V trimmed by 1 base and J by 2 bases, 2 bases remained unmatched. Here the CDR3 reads CASSLGLAGTTDTQYF. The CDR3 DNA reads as TGTGCCAGCAGCTTAGGACTAGCGGGAACCACAGATACGCAGTATTTT. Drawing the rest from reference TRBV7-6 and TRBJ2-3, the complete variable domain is GAGVSQSPRYKVTKRGQDVALRCDPISGHVSLYWYRQALGQGPEFLTYFNYEAQQDKSGLPNDRFSAERPEGSISTLTIQRTEQRDSAMYRCASSLGLAGTTDTQYFGPGTRLTVL.

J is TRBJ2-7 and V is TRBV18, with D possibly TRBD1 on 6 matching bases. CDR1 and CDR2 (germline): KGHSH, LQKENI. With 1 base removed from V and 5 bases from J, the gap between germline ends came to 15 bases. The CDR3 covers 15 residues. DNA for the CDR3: TGTGCCAGCTCACCACTGGGGGCCATTAGGCACGAGCAGTACTTC. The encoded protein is CASSPLGAIRHEQYF.

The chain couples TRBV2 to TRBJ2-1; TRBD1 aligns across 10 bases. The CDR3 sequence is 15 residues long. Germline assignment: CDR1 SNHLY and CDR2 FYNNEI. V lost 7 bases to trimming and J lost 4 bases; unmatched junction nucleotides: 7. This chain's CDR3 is CASIVGTGVYNEQFF. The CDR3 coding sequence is TGTGCCAGCATCGTAGGGACAGGGGTATACAATGAGCAGTTCTTC.

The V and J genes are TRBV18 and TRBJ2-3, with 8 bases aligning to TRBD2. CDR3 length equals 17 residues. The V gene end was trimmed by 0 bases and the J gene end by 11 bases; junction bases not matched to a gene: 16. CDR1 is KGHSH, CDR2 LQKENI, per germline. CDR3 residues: CASSPPWVLRGGEEQYF. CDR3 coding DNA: TGTGCCAGCTCACCACCCTGGGTTTTACGGGGGGGAGAAGAGCAGTATTTT.

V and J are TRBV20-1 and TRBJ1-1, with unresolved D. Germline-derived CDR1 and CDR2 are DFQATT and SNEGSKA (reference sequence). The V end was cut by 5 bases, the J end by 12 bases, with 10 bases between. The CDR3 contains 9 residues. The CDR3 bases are TGCAGTGCTGGGGAGACGACTTTCTTT. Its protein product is CSAGETTFF.

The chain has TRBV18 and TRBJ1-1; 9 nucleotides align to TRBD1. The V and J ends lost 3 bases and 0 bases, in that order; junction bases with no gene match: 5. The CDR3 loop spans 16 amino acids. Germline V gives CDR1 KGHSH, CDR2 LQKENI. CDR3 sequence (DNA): TGTGCCAGCTCACCGGGACAGGGTCTAATGAACACTGAAGCTTTCTTT. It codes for CASSPGQGLMNTEAFF.

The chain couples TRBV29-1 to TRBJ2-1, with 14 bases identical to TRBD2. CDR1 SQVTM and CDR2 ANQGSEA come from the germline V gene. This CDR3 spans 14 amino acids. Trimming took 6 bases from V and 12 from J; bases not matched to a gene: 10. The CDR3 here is CSVLGLAGEGGQFF. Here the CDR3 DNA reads TGCAGCGTACTGGGACTAGCGGGAGAGGGAGGGCAGTTCTTC.

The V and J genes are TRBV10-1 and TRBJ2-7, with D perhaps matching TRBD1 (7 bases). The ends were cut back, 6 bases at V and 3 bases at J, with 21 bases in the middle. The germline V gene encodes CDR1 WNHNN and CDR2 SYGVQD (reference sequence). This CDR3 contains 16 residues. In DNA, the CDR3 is TGCGCCAGCAGCGGAGGAGGGAGCGACAGGGTCTACGAGCAGTACTTC. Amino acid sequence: CASSGGGSDRVYEQYF.

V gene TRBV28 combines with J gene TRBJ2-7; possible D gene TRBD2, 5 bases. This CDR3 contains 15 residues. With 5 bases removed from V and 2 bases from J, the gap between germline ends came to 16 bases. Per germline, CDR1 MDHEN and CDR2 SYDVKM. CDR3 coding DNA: TGTGCCAGCAGTCGGCACGGTAGCGCTACCTACGAGCAGTACTTC. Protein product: CASSRHGSATYEQYF.

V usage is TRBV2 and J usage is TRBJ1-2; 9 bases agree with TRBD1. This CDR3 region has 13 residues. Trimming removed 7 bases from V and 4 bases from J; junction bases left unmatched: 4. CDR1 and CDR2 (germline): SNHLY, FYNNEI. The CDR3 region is CASTKTGGYGYTF. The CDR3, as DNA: TGTGCCAGCACCAAGACAGGGGGCTATGGCTACACCTTC.

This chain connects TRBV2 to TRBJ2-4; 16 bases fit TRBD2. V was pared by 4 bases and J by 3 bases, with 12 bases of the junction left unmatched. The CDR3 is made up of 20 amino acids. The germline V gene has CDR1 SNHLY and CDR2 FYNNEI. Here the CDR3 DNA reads TGTGCCAGCAGTGCCCACGGGACTAGCGGGAGGGCCGGGAGCAAAAACATTCAGTACTTC. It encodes CASSAHGTSGRAGSKNIQYF.

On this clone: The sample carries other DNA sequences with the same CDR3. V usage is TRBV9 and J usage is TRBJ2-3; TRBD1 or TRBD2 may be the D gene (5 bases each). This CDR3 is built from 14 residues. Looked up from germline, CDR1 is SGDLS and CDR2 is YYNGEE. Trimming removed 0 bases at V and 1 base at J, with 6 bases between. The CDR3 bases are TGTGCCAGCAGCGTAGCGGGGCGCACAGATACGCAGTATTTT. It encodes CASSVAGRTDTQYF.

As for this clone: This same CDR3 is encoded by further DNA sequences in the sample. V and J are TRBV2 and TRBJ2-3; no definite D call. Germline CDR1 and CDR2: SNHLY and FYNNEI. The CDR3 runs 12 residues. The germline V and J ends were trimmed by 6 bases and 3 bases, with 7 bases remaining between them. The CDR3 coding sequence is TGTGCCAGCAGCGTGGGGACAGATACGCAGTATTTT. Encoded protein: CASSVGTDTQYF.

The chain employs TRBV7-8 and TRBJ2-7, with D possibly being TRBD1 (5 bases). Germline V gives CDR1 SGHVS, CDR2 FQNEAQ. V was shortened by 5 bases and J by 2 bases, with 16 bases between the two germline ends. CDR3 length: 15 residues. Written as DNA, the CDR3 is TGTGCCAGCAGCGCAGGCCGACAGAACCCCTACGAGCAGTACTTC. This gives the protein CASSAGRQNPYEQYF. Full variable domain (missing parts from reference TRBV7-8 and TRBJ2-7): GAGVSQSPRYKVAKRGQDVALRCDPISGHVSLFWYQQALGQGPEFLTYFQNEAQLDKSGLPSDRFFAERPEGSVSTLKIQRTQQEDSAVYLCASSAGRQNPYEQYFGPGTRLTVT.

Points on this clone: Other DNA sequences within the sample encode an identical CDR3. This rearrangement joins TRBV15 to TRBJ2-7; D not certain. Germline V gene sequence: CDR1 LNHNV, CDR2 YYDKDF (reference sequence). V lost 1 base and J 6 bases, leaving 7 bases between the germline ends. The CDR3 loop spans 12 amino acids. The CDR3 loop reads CATSRVGSEQYF. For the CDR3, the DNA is TGTGCCACCAGCAGAGTTGGTTCCGAGCAGTACTTC.